The 12 T cell receptor beta chains in this list originate from one sample, sequenced in a study of Graves' ophthalmopathy and Graves' hyperthyroidism. RNA transcripts were the template, and TCR beta CDR3 regions were amplified from them. RT-PCR with HTBI primers came first, then second-round multiplex PCR. TCRdb re-called the multiplex PCR reads through MiXCR, storing one row per CDR3 protein. Of about 660,000 distinct CDR3 sequences listed, under 50% are singletons. Sequencing was done on a sample of peripheral blood. These receptors were obtained from an adult man with Graves' ophthalmopathy.

Ten or more counts support this clonotype. The chain employs TRBV25-1 and TRBJ2-7; D unresolved. CDR1 and CDR2 from the germline V gene are MGHDK and SYGVNS. The CDR3 spans 14 residues. V was clipped by 3 bases and J by 0 bases, with 9 bases between them. This CDR3 reads CASSDGPLSYEQYF. The CDR3 DNA follows: TGTGCCAGCAGTGATGGCCCGCTCTCCTACGAGCAGTACTTC.

The chain carries TRBV15 and TRBJ2-7; 7 positions match TRBD2. This CDR3 region has 16 residues. V shed 3 bases, J shed 0 bases, and the junction held 8 bases outside the gene matches. The germline CDR1 and CDR2 sequences are LNHNV and YYDKDF (reference sequence). The CDR3 DNA reads TGTGCCACCAGCAGCGTAGCTGGCGGGAGCTCCTACGAGCAGTACTTC. Its translation: CATSSVAGGSSYEQYF.

This clonotype was seen at least ten times. The junction shows a germline mismatch at one end, possibly a read error. The chain couples TRBV29-1 to TRBJ2-6, with D uncertain. This CDR3 region has 12 residues. The V gene's germline CDR1 is SQVTM and CDR2 ANQGSEA. The CDR3 loop is CSIDSGANVLTF. The CDR3 coding sequence is TGCAGCATTGACTCGGGGGCCAACGTCCTGACTTTC.

This clonotype was detected only a few times. A read error may explain this, as a much larger clone is one base away. The rearrangement links TRBV19 to TRBJ1-2; D gene ambiguous. This CDR3 contains 13 residues. Germline V gene sequence: CDR1 LNHDA, CDR2 SQIVND (reference sequence). DNA of the CDR3: TGTACCAGTAGATTATCACTGGACTATGGCTACACCTTC. Translated: CTSRLSLDYGYTF.

This chain uses TRBV7-3 with TRBJ1-2, with 9 bases identical to TRBD1. From germline, CDR1 is SGHTA and CDR2 FQGTGA. The CDR3 consists of 14 residues. J gave up 9 bases and V 3 bases, and 8 bases lay outside the gene matches. CDR3 nucleotides: TGTGCCAGCAGCTTGCAGGGACAGGGAGTTAGCTACACCTTC. This sequence encodes CASSLQGQGVSYTF.

This clonotype is a singleton in its sample. The chain combines TRBV10-3 with TRBJ1-6; 9 bases are shared with TRBD1. Germline values: CDR1 ENHRY, CDR2 SYGVKD. The CDR3 is made up of 18 amino acids. Trimming cost V 2 bases and J 7 bases; bases outside gene matches: 12. The CDR3 region is CAISEGPGQGGGNSPLHF. CDR3 nucleotide sequence: TGTGCCATCAGTGAGGGACCGGGACAGGGTGGGGGCAATTCACCCCTCCACTTT.

As for this clonotype: A read error is possible here, since a much larger clone lies one base away. V and J are TRBV19 and TRBJ1-1; D possibly corresponds to TRBD1 (5 bases). This CDR3 has 14 residues. Germline CDR1 reads LNHDA; CDR2 reads SQIVND (reference sequence). CDR3 in DNA: TGTGCCAGTAGTAACTCCCCCCCCGGGACCGAAGCTCTCTTT. This sequence encodes CASSNSPPGTEALF. Complete variable domain (other parts from reference TRBV19 and TRBJ1-1): DGGITQSPKYLFRKEGQNVTLSCEQNLNHDAMYWYRQDPGQGLRLIYYSQIVNDFQKGDIAEGYSVSREKKESFPLTVTSAQKNPTAFYLCASSNSPPGTEALFGQGTRLTVV.

This clonotype has ten or more counts. This rearrangement joins TRBV7-6 to TRBJ2-2; D may be TRBD2 (6 bases). The germline gives CDR1 SGHVS, CDR2 FNYEAQ. CDR3 length: 16 residues. V shed 3 bases and J shed 1 base, with 12 bases lying between them. The CDR3 DNA is TGTGCCAGCAGCTTCGAGTGGGGGGAGAACACCGGGGAGCTGTTTTTT. It yields the protein CASSFEWGENTGELFF.

The chain recombines TRBV7-3 with TRBJ1-2; no clear D gene. Germline assignment: CDR1 SGHTA and CDR2 FQGTGA. The CDR3 contains 13 residues. V shed 5 bases and J shed 7 bases, with 14 bases lying between them. The CDR3 DNA reads as TGTGCCAGCAGCGCAACCCGGTCTAGTGGCTACACCTTC. Translation: CASSATRSSGYTF.

V and J are TRBV7-2 and TRBJ2-5, with 7 positions matching TRBD1. The CDR3 sequence is 16 residues long. The J segment lost 5 bases and the V segment lost 3 bases, leaving 12 bases of the junction unmatched. Germline V gene data show CDR1 as SGHTA and CDR2 as FQGNSA. CDR3 nucleotide sequence: TGTGCCAGCAGCTTGGATGGCAGGGGGTATTCGGAGACCCAGTACTTC. This codes for CASSLDGRGYSETQYF. The full variable domain, rest sourced from reference TRBV7-2 and TRBJ2-5, is GAGVSQSPSNKVTEKGKDVELRCDPISGHTALYWYRQSLGQGLEFLIYFQGNSAPDKSGLPSDRFSAERTGGSVSTLTIQRTQQEDSAVYLCASSLDGRGYSETQYFGPGTRLLVL.

V usage is TRBV7-2 and J usage is TRBJ1-2; D perhaps matches TRBD1 (6 bases). V shed 4 bases and J shed 7 bases, with 13 bases lying between them. Looked up from germline, CDR1 is SGHTA and CDR2 is FQGNSA. The length of the CDR3 is 13 residues. The CDR3 protein is CASSSQGPPGYTF. Here the CDR3 DNA reads TGTGCCAGCAGCTCTCAGGGGCCCCCTGGCTACACCTTC.

This clonotype was recorded many times. The rearrangement links TRBV29-1 to TRBJ1-1, with 8 bases fitting TRBD1. The CDR3 length is 13 residues. From germline, CDR1 is SQVTM and CDR2 ANQGSEA. J was trimmed by 1 base and V by 6 bases; bases with no gene match: 4. The CDR3 DNA sequence: TGCAGCGTCCCACAGGGGGGGAACACTGAAGCTTTCTTT. This sequence encodes CSVPQGGNTEAFF.